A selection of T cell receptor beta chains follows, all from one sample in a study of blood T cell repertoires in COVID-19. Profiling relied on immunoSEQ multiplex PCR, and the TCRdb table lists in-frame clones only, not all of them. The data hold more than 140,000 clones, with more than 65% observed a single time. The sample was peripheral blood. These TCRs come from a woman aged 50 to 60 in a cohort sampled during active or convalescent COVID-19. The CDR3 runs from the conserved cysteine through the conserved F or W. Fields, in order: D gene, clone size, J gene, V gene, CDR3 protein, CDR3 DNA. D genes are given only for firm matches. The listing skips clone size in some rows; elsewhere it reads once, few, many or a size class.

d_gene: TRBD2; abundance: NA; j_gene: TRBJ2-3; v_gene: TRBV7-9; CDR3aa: CASSLRSQRGGTDTQYF; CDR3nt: TGTGCCAGCAGCTTACGCTCTCAGCGGGGGGGCACAGATACGCAGTATTTT
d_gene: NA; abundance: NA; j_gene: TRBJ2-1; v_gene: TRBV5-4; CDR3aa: CASSLGVAVDLQGEQFF; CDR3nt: TGTGCCAGCAGCTTGGGGGTAGCGGTCGACTTACAAGGGGAGCAGTTCTTC
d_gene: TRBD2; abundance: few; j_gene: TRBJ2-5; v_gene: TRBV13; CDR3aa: CASSLGGLGQETQYF; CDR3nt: TGTGCCAGCAGCTTAGGGGGACTAGGTCAAGAGACCCAGTACTTC
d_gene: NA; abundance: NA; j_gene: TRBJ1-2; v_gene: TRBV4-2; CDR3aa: CASSQDGLPWSYGYTF; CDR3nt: TGTGCCAGCAGCCAAGATGGCCTCCCTTGGAGCTATGGCTACACCTTC
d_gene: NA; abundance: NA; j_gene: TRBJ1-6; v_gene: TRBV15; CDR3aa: CATSRDREGSPLHF; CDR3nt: TGTGCCACCAGCAGAGATCGAGAGGGTTCACCCCTCCACTTT
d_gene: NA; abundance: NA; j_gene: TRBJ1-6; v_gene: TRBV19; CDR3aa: CASSSQNNSPLHF; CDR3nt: TGTGCCAGTAGTAGTCAGAATAATTCACCCCTCCACTTT
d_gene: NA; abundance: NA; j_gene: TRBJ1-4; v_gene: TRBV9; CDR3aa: CASSSREGGGEKLFF; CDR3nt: TGTGCCAGCAGCTCTCGGGAGGGCGGAGGGGAAAAACTGTTTTTT
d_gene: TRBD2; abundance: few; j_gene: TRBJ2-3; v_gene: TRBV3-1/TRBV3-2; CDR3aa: CASSRFSRGVIDTQYF; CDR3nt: TGTGCCAGCAGCCGTTTCTCGCGGGGGGTGATAGATACGCAGTATTTT
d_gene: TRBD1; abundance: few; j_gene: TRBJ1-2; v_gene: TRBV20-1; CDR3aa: CSASGRDRAYGYTF; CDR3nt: TGCAGTGCTAGTGGGAGGGACAGGGCCTATGGCTACACCTTC
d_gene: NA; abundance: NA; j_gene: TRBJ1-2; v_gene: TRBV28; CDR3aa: CASSSPLNYGYTF; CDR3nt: TGTGCCAGCAGTAGCCCACTGAACTATGGCTACACCTTC
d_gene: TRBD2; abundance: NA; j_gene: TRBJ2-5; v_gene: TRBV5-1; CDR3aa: CASSSVLAGLETQYF; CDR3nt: TGCGCCAGCAGCTCGGTTTTAGCGGGGTTGGAGACCCAGTACTTC
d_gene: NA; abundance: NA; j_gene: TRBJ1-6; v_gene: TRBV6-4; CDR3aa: CASSRGYDSPLHF; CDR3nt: TGTGCCAGCAGCAGGGGCTACGATTCACCCCTCCACTTT
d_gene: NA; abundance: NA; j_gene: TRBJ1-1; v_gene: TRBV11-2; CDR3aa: CASSLEGANTEAFF; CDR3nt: TGTGCCAGCAGCTTAGAAGGAGCGAACACTGAAGCTTTCTTT
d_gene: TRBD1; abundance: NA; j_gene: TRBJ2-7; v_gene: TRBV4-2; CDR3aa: CASSQDRGLANGQYF; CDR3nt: TGTGCCAGCAGCCAAGATAGGGGGCTGGCTAATGGGCAGTACTTC
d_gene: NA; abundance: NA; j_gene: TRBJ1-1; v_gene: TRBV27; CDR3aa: CASSYEGRGRAFF; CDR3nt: TGTGCCAGCAGTTACGAGGGCAGGGGAAGAGCTTTCTTT
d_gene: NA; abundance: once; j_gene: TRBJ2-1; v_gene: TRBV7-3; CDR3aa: CASSLEGANYNEQFF; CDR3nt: TGTGCCAGCAGCTTAGAAGGGGCCAACTACAATGAGCAGTTCTTC
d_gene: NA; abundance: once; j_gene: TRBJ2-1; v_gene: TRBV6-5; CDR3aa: CASSTGYSYNEQFF; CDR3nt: TGTGCCAGCTCTACAGGGTACTCCTACAATGAGCAGTTCTTC
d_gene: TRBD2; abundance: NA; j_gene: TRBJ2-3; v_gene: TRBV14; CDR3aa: CASSHQDENSGVAGTQYF; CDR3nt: TGTGCCAGCAGCCACCAAGATGAGAATAGCGGGGTCGCGGGGACGCAGTATTTT
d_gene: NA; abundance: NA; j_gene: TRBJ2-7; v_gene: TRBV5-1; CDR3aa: CASSTGLLPYEQYF; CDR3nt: TGCGCCAGCAGCACCGGACTTCTACCCTACGAGCAGTACTTC
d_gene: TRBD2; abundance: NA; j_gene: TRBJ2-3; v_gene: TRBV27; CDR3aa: CASSKLAGSTDTQYF; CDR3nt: TGTGCCAGCTCCAAGCTAGCGGGCTCCACAGATACGCAGTATTTT
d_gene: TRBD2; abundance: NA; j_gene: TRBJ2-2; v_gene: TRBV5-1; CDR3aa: CASSFSVSGGNTGELFF; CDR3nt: TGCGCCAGCAGCTTCTCTGTGAGCGGGGGGAACACCGGGGAGCTGTTTTTT
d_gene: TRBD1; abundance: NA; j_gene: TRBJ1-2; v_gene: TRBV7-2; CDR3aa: CASSLGTGAVYGYTF; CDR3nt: TGTGCCAGCAGCTTAGGGACAGGGGCGGTGTATGGCTACACCTTC